The T cell receptor beta chain described here comes from a study of CD8 T cells in Susac syndrome. Trimming left V 5 bases short and J 8 bases short, with 12 bases between. Germline V lookup: CDR1 LNHDA, CDR2 SQIVND (reference sequence). This CDR3 contains 12 residues. TEMRA cells were FACS-enriched, with CD8+ and CD4+ T cells isolated negatively. RNA in amounts of roughly 0.5 to 1 ug was reverse transcribed with random hexamers. Via MiXCR, TCRdb re-called the immunoSEQ multiplex PCR reads, giving one row per CDR3 protein. The sample consists of 400,000 to 550,000 distinct CDR3 sequences, around 83% of them appearing once.

The sequence was collected from a human donor with multiple sclerosis. The V gene is TRBV19, the J gene TRBJ1-2, with D hard to call. Sequencing used CD8+ T cells from PBMCs. CDR3 nucleotides: TGTGCCAGTAGTGTGGACCCGACCGGCTACACCTTC. Its translation: CASSVDPTGYTF.